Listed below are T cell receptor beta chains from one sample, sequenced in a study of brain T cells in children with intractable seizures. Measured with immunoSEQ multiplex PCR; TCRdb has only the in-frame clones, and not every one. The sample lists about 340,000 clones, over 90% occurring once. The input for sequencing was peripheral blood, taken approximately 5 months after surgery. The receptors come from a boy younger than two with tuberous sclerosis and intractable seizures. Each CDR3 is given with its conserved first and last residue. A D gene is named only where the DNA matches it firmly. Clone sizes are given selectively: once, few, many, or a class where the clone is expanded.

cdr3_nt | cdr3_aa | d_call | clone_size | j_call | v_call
TGTGCCAGCAGCTTAGGGGGCGGTAAAGAGACCCAGTACTTC | CASSLGGGKETQYF | - | - | TRBJ2-5 | TRBV7-3
TGTGCCAGCAGCTATCCCCCGGACACCTTCACAGATACGCAGTATTTT | CASSYPPDTFTDTQYF | - | - | TRBJ2-3 | TRBV11-2
TGTGCCAGCAGCTCGCTAACTAGCGGCACGGGTGAGCAGTTCTTC | CASSSLTSGTGEQFF | TRBD2 | - | TRBJ2-1 | TRBV11-1
TGTGCCAGTAGTCTTCCCGGGGGACTCTATGGCTACACCTTC | CASSLPGGLYGYTF | - | - | TRBJ1-2 | TRBV19
TGTGCCAGCAGCCAAACAGGCGAGCAGTACTTC | CASSQTGEQYF | - | - | TRBJ2-7 | TRBV3-1/TRBV3-2
TGTGCCAGCTCACCACCAGGGACAGGGCGTAATGAGCAGTTCTTC | CASSPPGTGRNEQFF | TRBD1 | - | TRBJ2-1 | TRBV18
TGTGCCAGCAGGCGAGGGCAGGGGAAGAAGGGGCAGTTCTTC | CASRRGQGKKGQFF | - | - | TRBJ2-1 | TRBV21-1
TGCGCCAGCAGCTTGGCCGGGGGACAGAACACTGAAGCTTTCTTT | CASSLAGGQNTEAFF | - | - | TRBJ1-1 | TRBV5-1
TGTGCCAGCACCACACAGGGGACGCCTAGTTGGGGTGGCTACACCTTC | CASTTQGTPSWGGYTF | TRBD1 | once | TRBJ1-2 | TRBV28
TGTGCCAGCAGTGATTTAATAGGGACTAATGAAAAACTGTTTTTT | CASSDLIGTNEKLFF | - | - | TRBJ1-4 | TRBV25-1
TGTGCCAGCAGACGATACACTGAAGCTTTCTTT | CASRRYTEAFF | - | - | TRBJ1-1 | TRBV12-3/TRBV12-4
TGCGCCAGCAGCTGGACCATCGGGGGGGCCTACGAGCAGTACTTC | CASSWTIGGAYEQYF | TRBD2 | - | TRBJ2-7 | TRBV5-1
TGTGCCAGCAGCTTTGGTGGACAGGGTAGGTACGAGCAGTACTTC | CASSFGGQGRYEQYF | TRBD1 | once | TRBJ2-7 | TRBV5-4
TGTGCCAGCAGCCCCACTAGTCCCGGCGACGAGCAGTACTTC | CASSPTSPGDEQYF | - | - | TRBJ2-7 | TRBV11-2
TGTGCCAGCAGCCAGGGGATGAGCTACGAGCAGTACTTC | CASSQGMSYEQYF | - | - | TRBJ2-7 | TRBV3-1/TRBV3-2
TGTGCCAGCAGCCGGGACAGGGGGCGGTGGAATGAAAAACTGTTTTTT | CASSRDRGRWNEKLFF | TRBD1 | - | TRBJ1-4 | TRBV7-9
TGTGCCAGCAGCCAGTTTAGCAATCAGCCCCAGCATTTT | CASSQFSNQPQHF | - | - | TRBJ1-5 | TRBV27
TGCGCCAGCAGAGAGGGGTCTGAAGCTTTCTTT | CASREGSEAFF | - | - | TRBJ1-1 | TRBV10-2
TGTGCCAGCAGTTTTGGGACCAACACCGGGGAGCTGTTTTTT | CASSFGTNTGELFF | - | - | TRBJ2-2 | TRBV28
TGTGCCAGCAGCCGCAGACCCCTATCCTACGAGCAGTACTTC | CASSRRPLSYEQYF | - | - | TRBJ2-7 | TRBV3-1/TRBV3-2
TGTGCTAGTGGTTGCCAGGGGGTGGAGGGCACTGAAGCTTTCTTT | CASGCQGVEGTEAFF | TRBD1 | - | TRBJ1-1 | TRBV12-5
TGTGCCAGCAGCCCGTGGACAGCTAAGAACACCGGGGAGCTGTTTTTT | CASSPWTAKNTGELFF | - | - | TRBJ2-2 | TRBV7-9
TGTGCCAGCAGTAGAGGATGGGGAGTCTTTGACGAGCAGTACTTC | CASSRGWGVFDEQYF | - | - | TRBJ2-7 | TRBV9
TGTGCCTCTAAGCCAGGGTATGAAAAACTGTTTTTT | CASKPGYEKLFF | - | - | TRBJ1-4 | TRBV2